The 29 T cell receptor beta chains below were found in one sample sequenced in a study of blood T cell repertoires in COVID-19. Repertoires were generated with immunoSEQ multiplex PCR, while TCRdb's copy carries only in-frame clones and drops some. The sample has roughly 390,000 clones, about 90% seen once; the top ten hold roughly 10%. The sequenced material came from peripheral blood. These TCRs come from a woman in her 30s with COVID-19, enrolled during active disease.

The chain combines TRBV11-1 with TRBJ2-7; 8 nucleotides line up with TRBD2. CDR3 size: 16 residues. The V gene's germline CDR1 is SGHAT and CDR2 FQDESV (reference sequence). Unmatched junction bases numbered 6, after V lost 0 bases and J lost 2 bases. CDR3 in amino acids: CASSLASGRGPYEQYF. The CDR3 nucleotides are TGTGCCAGCAGCTTAGCAAGCGGGAGAGGGCCCTACGAGCAGTACTTC.

This clone was seen a few times. Compared with germline, one end of the junction differs, possibly owing to a read error. The chain has TRBV7-9 and TRBJ2-2, with D perhaps matching TRBD2 (5 bases). This CDR3 comprises 13 residues. The germline V gene has CDR1 SEHNR and CDR2 FQNEAQ (reference sequence). The CDR3 loop reads CASTLGGTGELFF. The CDR3 DNA reads as TGTGCCAGCACCTTAGGAGGCACCGGGGAGCTGTTTTTT.

The chain uses TRBV4-3 and TRBJ2-5, with D perhaps matching TRBD1 (7 bases). In germline, CDR1 is LGHNA, CDR2 YSLEER. Trimming took 4 bases from V and 7 from J, leaving 16 bases between them. The CDR3 has 14 amino acids. The CDR3 DNA reads TGCGCCAGCAGCCCCAGGGGGATGGGAGGGACCCAGTACTTC. This sequence encodes CASSPRGMGGTQYF.

The rearrangement joins TRBV24-1 to TRBJ2-1; D possibly corresponds to TRBD1 (5 bases). The V gene lost 0 bases and the J gene lost 0 bases, with 8 bases spanning the gap. The CDR3 spans 16 residues. Germline CDR1 reads KGHDR; CDR2 reads SFDVKD. CDR3 DNA sequence: TGTGCCACCAGTGATTTGCACAGGAGCTCCTACAATGAGCAGTTCTTC. Translated, it gives CATSDLHRSSYNEQFF.

V gene TRBV10-2 combines with J gene TRBJ2-7; D is unclear. This CDR3 region has 12 residues. V was cut by 9 bases and J by 6 bases, with 15 bases left in between. CDR1 is WSHSY, CDR2 SAAADI, per germline. CDR3 nucleotide sequence: TGCGCCAGTCATTGGGTTCCGGGCGAGCAGTACTTC. This encodes CASHWVPGEQYF.

About this clone itself: The same CDR3 arises from other DNA sequences in this sample as well. V is TRBV18 and J is TRBJ1-5, with TRBD1 identical over 10 bases. After removal of 5 bases from V and 2 bases from J, the junction contained 3 bases not matched to a gene. The CDR3 length is 15 residues. Germline V CDR1 and CDR2: KGHSH, LQKENI. CDR3 in DNA: TGTGCCAGCTCAACAGGGACAGGGGGCAATCAGCCCCAGCATTTT. Translated: CASSTGTGGNQPQHF.

This chain joins TRBV6-5 and TRBJ1-6; D is perhaps TRBD1 (6 bases). Trimming cost V 6 bases and J 3 bases, with 9 bases left between them. The germline V gene encodes CDR1 MNHEY and CDR2 SVGAGI. The CDR3 is made up of 14 amino acids. The CDR3: CASRDSLYNSPLHF. In nucleotides, the CDR3 is TGTGCCAGCAGGGACAGCCTCTATAATTCACCCCTCCACTTT.

This clone came up once. The chain joins TRBV11-2 to TRBJ2-5; D not resolved. This CDR3 is built from 15 residues. Trimming removed 4 bases from V and 2 bases from J, with 14 bases in between. Germline V gene lookup returns CDR1 SGHAT and CDR2 FQNNGV. The CDR3 DNA follows: TGTGCCAGCAGCTCAACTACCTGGTTGCAAGAGACCCAGTACTTC. Protein: CASSSTTWLQETQYF.

The gene calls are TRBV28 and TRBJ1-1, with unresolved D. There are 13 residues in the CDR3. Trimming cost V 3 bases and J 1 base, with 6 bases left between them. In germline, CDR1 is MDHEN, CDR2 SYDVKM. CDR3 amino acids: CASSFIKNTEAFF. DNA of the CDR3: TGTGCCAGCAGTTTCATCAAGAACACTGAAGCTTTCTTT. The full variable domain, completed using reference TRBV28 and TRBJ1-1, is DVKVTQSSRYLVKRTGEKVFLECVQDMDHENMFWYRQDPGLGLRLIYFSYDVKMKEKGDIPEGYSVSREKKERFSLILESASTNQTSMYLCASSFIKNTEAFFGQGTRLTVV.

The chain is built from TRBV5-5 and TRBJ1-4, with D tentatively TRBD1 (6 bases). Trimming shortened V by 6 bases and J by 3 bases, and 15 bases separated the two germline ends. Looked up from germline, CDR1 is SGHKS and CDR2 is YYEKEE (reference sequence). CDR3 length: 15 amino acids. The CDR3 protein is CASTPPRTANEKLFF. CDR3 coding DNA: TGTGCCAGCACCCCACCGCGGACAGCTAATGAAAAACTGTTTTTT. The full variable domain, with the rest looked up from reference TRBV5-5 and TRBJ1-4, is DAGVTQSPTHLIKTRGQQVTLRCSPISGHKSVSWYQQVLGQGPQFIFQYYEKEERGRGNFPDRFSARQFPNYSSELNVNALLLGDSALYLCASTPPRTANEKLFFGSGTQLSVL.

This clone was seen a single time. This chain links TRBV9 with TRBJ2-7; TRBD1 might be the D (6 bases). The length of the CDR3 is 15 residues. The V gene's germline CDR1 is SGDLS and CDR2 YYNGEE. V lost 5 bases to trimming and J lost 5 bases, with 20 bases between them. CDR3 coding DNA: TGTGCCAGCAGTACCTCAGGGGCTAACCAGGACGAGCAGTACTTC. This encodes CASSTSGANQDEQYF.

The chain links TRBV15 to TRBJ2-7; D is perhaps TRBD2 (6 bases). The V gene's germline CDR1 is LNHNV and CDR2 YYDKDF (reference sequence). This CDR3 is built from 12 residues. Trimming cost V 3 bases and J 6 bases, with 9 bases left between them. CDR3 region: CATSRTSSEQYF. CDR3 nucleotide sequence: TGTGCCACCAGCAGGACTAGTAGCGAGCAGTACTTC.

The V and J genes are TRBV4-1 and TRBJ2-2; weak D call: TRBD1 (5 bases). Germline V gives CDR1 MGHRA, CDR2 YSYEKL. Deletions cut 1 base from V and 1 base from J, with 10 bases between. The CDR3 has 16 amino acids. The CDR3 loop is CASSQVRGRNTGELFF. The CDR3 region has the DNA TGCGCCAGCAGCCAAGTAAGGGGCAGGAACACCGGGGAGCTGTTTTTT.

V is TRBV10-1 and J is TRBJ1-5; the D is unclear. CDR3 length equals 14 residues. Trimming took 7 bases from V and 7 from J, leaving 17 bases between them. The germline CDR1 and CDR2 sequences are WNHNN and SYGVQD (reference sequence). CDR3 in amino acids: CASTPYPREQPQHF. CDR3 in DNA: TGCGCCAGCACCCCCTACCCGAGGGAACAGCCCCAGCATTTT.

There are a few counts of this clone. V usage is TRBV7-3 and J usage is TRBJ2-2; D call uncertain. From germline, CDR1 is SGHTA and CDR2 FQGTGA. With 5 bases removed from V and 1 base from J, the gap between germline ends came to 2 bases. The CDR3 runs to 12 residues. In nucleotides, the CDR3 is TGTGCCAGCAGCCTGAACACCGGGGAGCTGTTTTTT. This encodes CASSLNTGELFF.

The rearrangement uses TRBV28 and TRBJ2-2; 8 nucleotides match TRBD1. CDR1 and CDR2 from the germline V gene are MDHEN and SYDVKM. The CDR3 is 17 amino acids. V lost 5 bases, J lost 7 bases, and 15 bases stayed unmatched. Here the CDR3 DNA reads TGTGCCAGCAGTCCCCGGACAGGGTATTTTGATGACGGGGAGCTGTTTTTT. Its protein product is CASSPRTGYFDDGELFF.

This sequence joins TRBV4-3 and TRBJ1-1, with TRBD1 as a possible D gene (5 bases). The ends were cut back, 1 base at V and 4 bases at J, with 7 bases in the middle. This CDR3 region has 13 residues. Germline CDR1 LGHNA, CDR2 YSLEER. CDR3 amino acids: CASSQGTGTEAFF. The CDR3 DNA reads as TGCGCCAGCAGCCAAGGAACAGGCACTGAAGCTTTCTTT.

This sequence joins TRBV7-9 and TRBJ1-1; D might be TRBD1 (6 bases). Trimming took off 4 bases at V and 5 bases at J, with 14 bases between the two ends. The CDR3 spans 14 residues. Germline loops: CDR1 SEHNR, CDR2 FQNEAQ (reference sequence). The CDR3 bases are TGTGCCAGCAGCTCAGGGGTGAGTGGAACTGAAGCTTTCTTT. This sequence encodes CASSSGVSGTEAFF.

This clone was seen only once. The chain has TRBV4-1 and TRBJ2-7; a possible D gene is TRBD1 (6 bases). The germline CDR1 and CDR2 sequences are MGHRA and YSYEKL. V was cut by 5 bases and J by 4 bases, with 9 bases left in between. This CDR3 contains 12 residues. The CDR3 loop reads CASSGGTYEQYF. CDR3 sequence (DNA): TGCGCCAGCAGCGGGGGCACGTACGAGCAGTACTTC.

CDR3 region: CASRTPRGNKNIQYF. As DNA, the CDR3 is TGTGCCAGCAGGACCCCCCGCGGGAACAAAAACATTCAGTACTTC. The chain carries TRBV27 and TRBJ2-4; D perhaps matches TRBD2 (6 bases). Germline CDR1 is MNHEY and CDR2 is SMNVEV (reference sequence). The V end lost 6 bases, the J end lost 3 bases, and 15 bases lay between the germline ends. CDR3 length equals 15 residues.

The J gene is TRBJ1-1, the V gene TRBV4-1; tentatively, D is TRBD1 (5 bases). From germline, CDR1 is MGHRA and CDR2 YSYEKL. CDR3 length equals 15 residues. Trimming removed 4 bases at V and 0 bases at J, with 12 bases between. CDR3 in amino acids: CASSRIPTVNTEAFF. CDR3 in DNA: TGCGCCAGCAGCCGCATACCGACAGTGAACACTGAAGCTTTCTTT.

The genes are TRBV7-2 and TRBJ2-7, with 7 bases aligning to TRBD2. Trimming at V came to 6 bases and at J to 6 bases, leaving 11 bases not matched to a gene. CDR1 and CDR2 from the germline V gene are SGHTA and FQGNSA. CDR3 length: 14 amino acids. CDR3 nucleotide sequence: TGTGCCAGCAGAGACTTACTAGCGCTACCCGAGCAGTACTTC. Residues: CASRDLLALPEQYF.

CDR3 sequence (DNA): TGTGCCAGCAGCCCAAGGCGAGCGGGAGGGCCTCTGAAGACCCAGTACTTC. Translating it yields CASSPRRAGGPLKTQYF. This chain links TRBV7-2 with TRBJ2-5; TRBD2 matches 10 bases. V dropped 5 bases and J dropped 6; count of bases not matched to a gene: 15. CDR1 SGHTA and CDR2 FQGNSA come from the germline V gene. There are 17 residues in the CDR3.

The chain joins TRBV6-5 to TRBJ2-2; D perhaps matches TRBD2 (5 bases). Germline assignment: CDR1 MNHEY and CDR2 SVGAGI. The CDR3 loop spans 14 amino acids. Trimming removed 0 bases at V and 7 bases at J, with 9 bases between. The DNA of the CDR3 is TGTGCCAGCAGTTACTCGAGGGCAATCGGGGAGCTGTTTTTT. Translation: CASSYSRAIGELFF.

Concerning this clone itself: Other DNA sequences within the sample encode an identical CDR3. The chain links TRBV29-1 to TRBJ2-5, with D perhaps matching TRBD2 (6 bases). The CDR3 totals 11 residues. Trimming pared 7 bases from V and 2 bases from J, leaving 8 bases between. The germline gives CDR1 SQVTM, CDR2 ANQGSEA. CDR3 sequence reads: CSAGGQETQYF. CDR3 nucleotide sequence: TGCAGCGCTGGGGGGCAAGAGACCCAGTACTTC.

Only one count was recorded for this clone. Here the CDR3 DNA reads TGCGCCAGCAGCTTGGACGGTCAGAACACTGAAGCTTTCTTT. Amino acids: CASSLDGQNTEAFF. This chain joins TRBV5-1 and TRBJ1-1, with D hard to call. The V gene lost 0 bases and the J gene lost 1 base, with 7 bases spanning the gap. CDR1 and CDR2 from the germline V gene are SGHRS and YFSETQ. This CDR3 comprises 14 residues.

V is TRBV2 and J is TRBJ2-7; 7 bases agree with TRBD1. V shed 7 bases, J shed 2 bases, and the junction held 11 bases outside the gene matches. This CDR3 contains 15 residues. Looked up from germline, CDR1 is SNHLY and CDR2 is FYNNEI. The CDR3 protein is CASTTRTGSAYEQYF. CDR3 sequence (DNA): TGTGCCAGCACCACGCGGACAGGTTCGGCCTACGAGCAGTACTTC.

The chain combines TRBV6-5 with TRBJ2-5, with TRBD2 matching 8 bases. J gave up 4 bases and V 8 bases, and 6 bases lay outside the gene matches. The CDR3 length is 13 residues. CDR1 is MNHEY, CDR2 SVGAGI, per germline. This chain's CDR3 is CASSAGGRETQYF. The CDR3 bases are TGTGCCAGCTCGGCGGGGGGCCGAGAGACCCAGTACTTC.

This clone has only one observation. This chain links TRBV2 with TRBJ1-5; D remains unclear. Germline assignment: CDR1 SNHLY and CDR2 FYNNEI. The V end was cut by 1 base, the J end by 1 base, with 5 bases between. The length of the CDR3 is 14 residues. The CDR3 nucleotides read TGTGCCAGCAGTGAAGTTGAGAGCAATCAGCCCCAGCATTTT. This codes for CASSEVESNQPQHF.